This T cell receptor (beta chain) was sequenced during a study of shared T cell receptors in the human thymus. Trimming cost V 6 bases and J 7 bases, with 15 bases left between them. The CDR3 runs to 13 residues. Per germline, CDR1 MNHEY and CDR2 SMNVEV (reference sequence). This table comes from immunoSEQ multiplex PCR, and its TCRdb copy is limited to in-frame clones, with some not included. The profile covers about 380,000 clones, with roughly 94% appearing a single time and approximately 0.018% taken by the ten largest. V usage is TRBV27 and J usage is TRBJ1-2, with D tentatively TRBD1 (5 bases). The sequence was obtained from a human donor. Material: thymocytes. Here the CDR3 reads CASRGEGIRGYTF. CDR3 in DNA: TGTGCCAGCAGAGGGGAAGGGATCCGTGGCTACACCTTC.